This T cell receptor beta chain was sequenced in a study of T cell responses to AZD1222 COVID-19 vaccine. On the study more broadly: Pooling covered second doses at about 4 or about 12 weeks.

Whole-study results and caveats: Females outnumbered males among donors, who were mostly white British; clonal diversity was possibly underestimated. Samples come after the peak T cell response, not at day 14. Unmutated variant regions are reportedly the target of nearly half of TCRs that are spike-specific.

Sequencing used immunoSEQ multiplex PCR; TCRdb keeps in-frame clones, though not all of them. This table holds about 61,000 clones, about 87% found once. The germline CDR1 and CDR2 sequences are MNHEY and SVGAGI. V lost 6 bases and J lost 5, with 13 bases in between. The CDR3 consists of 13 residues. This clone was found once. Its target is not known. The sequencing here drew on peripheral blood, taken on day 0 of AZD1222 vaccination. The receptor was derived from an adult in good health. The chain uses TRBV6-5 and TRBJ1-2; D not certain. In nucleotides, the CDR3 is TGTGCCAGCAGATTGGCACAGTGGTATGGCTACACCTTC. This gives the protein CASRLAQWYGYTF.